This T cell receptor beta chain comes out of a study of blood T cell repertoires in COVID-19. Produced via immunoSEQ multiplex PCR; TCRdb's table is partial and in-frame only. The table has about 18,000 clones, approximately 91% seen once. Germline loops: CDR1 LGHNA, CDR2 YSLEER. V dropped 6 bases and J dropped 5 bases, with 24 bases sitting between them. This CDR3 comprises 17 residues. The specimen was peripheral blood. The V call is TRBV4-3, the J call TRBJ2-3; tentatively, D is TRBD2 (5 bases). The TCR sequence derives from a human donor in a cohort sampled during active COVID-19. The CDR3 here is CASSSEAGQRYGDTQYF. CDR3 bases: TGCGCCAGCAGTTCGGAGGCAGGCCAGCGTTATGGAGATACGCAGTATTTT.